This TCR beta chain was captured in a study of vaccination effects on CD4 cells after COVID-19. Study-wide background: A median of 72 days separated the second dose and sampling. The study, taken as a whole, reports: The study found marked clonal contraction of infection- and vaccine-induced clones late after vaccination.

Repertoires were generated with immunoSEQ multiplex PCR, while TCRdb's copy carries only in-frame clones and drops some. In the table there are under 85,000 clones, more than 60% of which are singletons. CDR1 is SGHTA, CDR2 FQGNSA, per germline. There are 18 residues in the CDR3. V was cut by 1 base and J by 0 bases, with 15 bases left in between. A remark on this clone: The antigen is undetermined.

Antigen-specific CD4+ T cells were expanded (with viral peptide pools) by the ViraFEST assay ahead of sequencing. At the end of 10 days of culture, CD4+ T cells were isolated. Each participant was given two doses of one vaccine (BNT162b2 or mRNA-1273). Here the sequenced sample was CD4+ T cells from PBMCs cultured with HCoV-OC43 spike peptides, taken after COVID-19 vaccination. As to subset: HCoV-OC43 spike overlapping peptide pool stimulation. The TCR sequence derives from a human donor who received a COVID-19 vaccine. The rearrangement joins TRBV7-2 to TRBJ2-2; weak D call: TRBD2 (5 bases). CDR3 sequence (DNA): TGTGCCAGCAGCTTAGGAAGGGCGGGCCGCTCGAACACCGGGGAGCTGTTTTTT. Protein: CASSLGRAGRSNTGELFF.